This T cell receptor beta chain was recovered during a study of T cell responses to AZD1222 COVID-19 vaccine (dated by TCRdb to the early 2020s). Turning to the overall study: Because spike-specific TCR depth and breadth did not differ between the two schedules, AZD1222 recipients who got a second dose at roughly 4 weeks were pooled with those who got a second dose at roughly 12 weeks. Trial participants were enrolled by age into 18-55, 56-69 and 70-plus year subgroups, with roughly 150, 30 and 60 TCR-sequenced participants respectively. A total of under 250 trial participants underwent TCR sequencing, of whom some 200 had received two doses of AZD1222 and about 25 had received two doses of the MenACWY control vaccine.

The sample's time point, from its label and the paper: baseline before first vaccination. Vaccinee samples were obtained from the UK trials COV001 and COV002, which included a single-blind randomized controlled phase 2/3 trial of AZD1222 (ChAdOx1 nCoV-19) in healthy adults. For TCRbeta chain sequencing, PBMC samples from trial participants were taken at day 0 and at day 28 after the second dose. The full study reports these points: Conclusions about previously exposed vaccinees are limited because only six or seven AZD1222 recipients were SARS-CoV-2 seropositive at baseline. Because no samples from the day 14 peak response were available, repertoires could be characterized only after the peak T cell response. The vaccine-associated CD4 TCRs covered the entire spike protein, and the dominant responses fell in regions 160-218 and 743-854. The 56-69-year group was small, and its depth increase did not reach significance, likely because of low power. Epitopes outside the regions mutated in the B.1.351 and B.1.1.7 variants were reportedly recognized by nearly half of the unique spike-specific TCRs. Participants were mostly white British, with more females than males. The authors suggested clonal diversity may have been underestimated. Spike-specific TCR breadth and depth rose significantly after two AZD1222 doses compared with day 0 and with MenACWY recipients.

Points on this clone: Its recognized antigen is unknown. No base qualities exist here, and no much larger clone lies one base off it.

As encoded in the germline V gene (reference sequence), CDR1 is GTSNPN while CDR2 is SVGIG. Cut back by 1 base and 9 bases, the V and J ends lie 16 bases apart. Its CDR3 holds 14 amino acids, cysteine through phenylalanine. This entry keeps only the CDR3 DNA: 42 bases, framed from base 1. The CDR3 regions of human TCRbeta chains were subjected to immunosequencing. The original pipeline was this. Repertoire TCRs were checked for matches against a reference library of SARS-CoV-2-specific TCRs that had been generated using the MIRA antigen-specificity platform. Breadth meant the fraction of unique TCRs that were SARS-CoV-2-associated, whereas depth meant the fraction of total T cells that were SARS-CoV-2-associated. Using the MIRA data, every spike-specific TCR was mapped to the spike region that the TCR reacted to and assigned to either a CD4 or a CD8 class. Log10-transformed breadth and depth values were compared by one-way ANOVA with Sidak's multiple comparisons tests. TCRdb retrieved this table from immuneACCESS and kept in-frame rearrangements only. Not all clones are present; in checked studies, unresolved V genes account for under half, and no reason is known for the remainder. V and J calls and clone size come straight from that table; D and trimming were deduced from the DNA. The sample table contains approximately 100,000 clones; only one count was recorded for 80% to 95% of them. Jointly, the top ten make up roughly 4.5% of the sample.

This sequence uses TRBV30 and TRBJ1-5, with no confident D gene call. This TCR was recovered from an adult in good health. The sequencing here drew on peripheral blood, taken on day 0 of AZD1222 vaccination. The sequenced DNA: TGTGCCTGGAGTGAGGGAACCGGGTCATGGCCCCAGCATTTT. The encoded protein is CAWSEGTGSWPQHF.